One sample yielded the 3 T cell receptor beta chains listed below, sequenced in a study of T cells after yellow fever vaccination. TCRdb ran MiXCR on the 5' RACE reads and lists one entry per CDR3 protein. The table lists hundreds of thousands of distinct CDR3 sequences, roughly 13% of them singletons. The input for sequencing was PBMCs, taken on the day of the yellow fever booster vaccination. Receptor source: a man between 25 and 39 years old who received the YFV17D yellow fever vaccine.

This clonotype was seen only a few times. This chain joins TRBV3-1 and TRBJ2-7, with D tentatively TRBD1 (6 bases). This CDR3 is built from 14 residues. With 3 bases removed from V and 6 bases from J, the gap between germline ends came to 15 bases. In germline, CDR1 is LGHDT, CDR2 YNNKEL (reference sequence). CDR3 protein: CASSHNQGGFEQYF. The CDR3, as DNA: TGTGCCAGCAGCCACAATCAAGGGGGATTCGAGCAGTACTTC.

This clonotype was counted between two and nine times. The chain links TRBV2 to TRBJ2-1; 13 bases are a match to TRBD2. This CDR3 region has 16 residues. Germline V gene sequence: CDR1 SNHLY, CDR2 FYNNEI. The V segment lost 5 bases and the J segment 6 bases; nucleotides outside the gene matches: 7. In nucleotides, the CDR3 is TGTGCCAGCAGTCGACTAGCGGGAGGTAGGCGCAATGAGCAGTTCTTC. Encoded protein: CASSRLAGGRRNEQFF. Full variable domain (rest looked up from reference TRBV2 and TRBJ2-1): EPEVTQTPSHQVTQMGQEVILRCVPISNHLYFYWYRQILGQKVEFLVSFYNNEISEKSEIFDDQFSVERPDGSNFTLKIRSTKLEDSAMYFCASSRLAGGRRNEQFFGPGTRLTVL.

Many counts were recorded for this clonotype. CDR3 sequence reads: CASSKDGGGNEKLFF. The CDR3 nucleotides read TGTGCCAGCAGCAAAGACGGGGGAGGGAATGAAAAACTGTTTTTT. The chain joins TRBV7-9 to TRBJ1-4; the D gene is possibly TRBD1 (5 bases). Trimming shortened V by 5 bases and J by 5 bases, and 15 bases separated the two germline ends. The CDR3 runs 15 residues. CDR1 SEHNR and CDR2 FQNEAQ come from the germline V gene (reference sequence).